The 31 T cell receptor beta chains reported below all come from one sample, sequenced in a study of blood T cell repertoires in COVID-19. The data were produced by immunoSEQ multiplex PCR, yet TCRdb's version contains in-frame clones alone and is incomplete. The sample yields around 300,000 clones, 90% seen once. Material: peripheral blood. Receptors originate from a woman aged 30 to 39 with COVID-19, enrolled during active disease.

Note on this clone: Other DNA sequences in this sample translate to the same CDR3. The rearrangement joins TRBV28 to TRBJ1-5, with D possibly being TRBD1 (6 bases). CDR1 and CDR2 from the germline V gene are MDHEN and SYDVKM. The germline V and J ends were trimmed by 6 bases and 0 bases, with 18 bases remaining between them. This CDR3 is 17 amino acids long. CDR3 region: CASSPPTGAYSNQPQHF. The CDR3 DNA is TGTGCCAGCAGCCCCCCGACAGGAGCTTATAGCAATCAGCCCCAGCATTTT.

The rearrangement uses TRBV27 and TRBJ2-5; possibly TRBD2 for D (5 bases). CDR3 length: 15 amino acids. Looked up from germline, CDR1 is MNHEY and CDR2 is SMNVEV (reference sequence). Trimming removed 0 bases at V and 7 bases at J, with 15 bases between. CDR3 amino acids: CASSLSDGGGLTQYF. DNA for the CDR3: TGTGCCAGCAGTTTATCGGACGGAGGTGGGCTGACCCAGTACTTC.

The DNA of the CDR3 is TGTGCCAGCAGCTTAGCCGGGAGGGCCCATACCGAGCAGTACTTC. Translated, it gives CASSLAGRAHTEQYF. This chain connects TRBV7-2 to TRBJ2-7; 8 nucleotides align to TRBD2. Germline V gene lookup returns CDR1 SGHTA and CDR2 FQGNSA. Trimming removed 0 bases from V and 6 bases from J; junction bases left unmatched: 7. This CDR3 contains 15 residues.

The chain uses TRBV4-1 and TRBJ1-6; 7 nucleotides agree with TRBD1. Unmatched junction bases numbered 7, after V lost 0 bases and J lost 5 bases. The CDR3 contains 17 residues. CDR1 and CDR2 (germline): MGHRA, YSYEKL. As DNA, the CDR3 is TGCGCCAGCAGCCAAGACCCAGGGGGAAGTAATAATTCACCCCTCCACTTT. This translates into CASSQDPGGSNNSPLHF.

This clone was seen only once. The V and J genes are TRBV5-5 and TRBJ2-7; no clear D gene. Germline CDR1 SGHKS, CDR2 YYEKEE (reference sequence). The CDR3 runs 14 residues. V was trimmed by 1 base and J by 2 bases, leaving 10 bases between them. The CDR3 DNA reads as TGTGCCAGCAGCTTGAGGCGGAATGCCTACGAGCAGTACTTC. As protein: CASSLRRNAYEQYF.

The rearrangement joins TRBV9 to TRBJ1-6, with TRBD1 as a possible D gene (5 bases). Germline CDR1 and CDR2: SGDLS and YYNGEE. The CDR3 contains 15 residues. The ends were cut back, 2 bases at V and 9 bases at J, with 15 bases in the middle. The CDR3 DNA reads TGTGCCAGCAGCGTTTCCGCAGGGCTGAGTTCACCCCTCCACTTT. Translation gives CASSVSAGLSSPLHF.

The chain couples TRBV6-5 to TRBJ1-5; D unresolved. Trimming took 2 bases from V and 9 from J, leaving 14 bases between them. This CDR3 spans 14 amino acids. Per the germline V gene, CDR1 is MNHEY and CDR2 is SVGAGI. DNA for the CDR3: TGTGCCAGCAGTTACACGAAGCAGGCTTGGCCCCAGCATTTT. Translation gives CASSYTKQAWPQHF.

The rearrangement links TRBV28 to TRBJ1-5; D is perhaps TRBD1 (5 bases). The CDR3 consists of 12 residues. From germline, CDR1 is MDHEN and CDR2 SYDVKM. The V gene lost 10 bases and the J gene lost 6 bases, with 13 bases spanning the gap. The CDR3 sequence: CAIDRWGQPQHF. The CDR3 DNA is TGTGCCATCGACAGATGGGGTCAGCCCCAGCATTTT.

Concerning this clone: At one end, the junction sequence differs from germline, possibly due to a read error. J is TRBJ2-3 and V is TRBV27, with 7 positions matching TRBD2. There are 15 residues in the CDR3. Germline assignment: CDR1 MNHEY and CDR2 SMNVEV (reference sequence). In DNA, the CDR3 is TGTGCCAGCAGTCTATCCGGGGGGTTGGTAGATACGCAGTATTTT. Translated: CASSLSGGLVDTQYF.

This chain joins TRBV9 and TRBJ1-5, with D unclear. Per the germline V gene, CDR1 is SGDLS and CDR2 is YYNGEE. This CDR3 is built from 14 residues. V lost 4 bases, J lost 6 bases, and 14 bases lay in between. The chain's CDR3 is CASSRSPGGQPQHF. The CDR3 bases are TGTGCCAGCAGCAGATCCCCCGGCGGTCAGCCCCAGCATTTT.

The V gene is TRBV6-2 or TRBV6-3, the J gene TRBJ2-3; D uncertain. Germline assignment: CDR1 MNHEY and CDR2 SVGEGT. The CDR3 runs to 12 residues. V was shortened by 2 bases and J by 6 bases, with 6 bases between the two germline ends. The CDR3 here is CASSYEWDTQYF. The CDR3 DNA is TGTGCCAGCAGTTACGAGTGGGATACGCAGTATTTT.

This chain connects TRBV7-2 to TRBJ2-5, with 9 bases identical to TRBD1. The germline gives CDR1 SGHTA, CDR2 FQGNSA. Germline trimming cut 1 base from V and 1 base from J; bases unmatched to any gene: 7. The CDR3 spans 17 residues. In DNA, the CDR3 is TGTGCCAGCAGCTTAGTCCCGGACAGGGGCCCCCAAGAGACCCAGTACTTC. This encodes CASSLVPDRGPQETQYF.

The chain employs TRBV10-1 and TRBJ2-1, with 14 bases matching TRBD2. CDR3 length: 16 residues. In germline, CDR1 is WNHNN, CDR2 SYGVQD (reference sequence). V lost 8 bases, J lost 7 bases, and 10 bases stayed unmatched. CDR3 loop: CASSTSGRAGGNEQFF. DNA of the CDR3: TGCGCCAGCTCGACTAGCGGGAGGGCCGGCGGGAATGAGCAGTTCTTC.

The chain joins TRBV7-6 to TRBJ1-6; D is undetermined. The V gene's germline CDR1 is SGHVS and CDR2 FNYEAQ. V was shortened by 4 bases and J by 8 bases, with 3 bases between the two germline ends. The CDR3 spans 11 residues. CDR3 in amino acids: CASSSDSPLHF. In nucleotides, the CDR3 is TGTGCCAGCAGCTCCGATTCACCCCTCCACTTT.

The rearrangement uses TRBV3-1 (or the pseudogene TRBV3-2) and TRBJ2-7; the match to TRBD2 covers 7 bases. With 0 bases clipped from V and 3 bases from J, the junction kept 8 bases outside the gene matches. The CDR3 totals 16 residues. CDR1 and CDR2 (germline): LGHDT, YNNKEL (reference sequence). The CDR3 loop is CASSQEPAGNDYEQYF. CDR3 coding DNA: TGTGCCAGCAGCCAAGAACCAGCGGGAAACGACTACGAGCAGTACTTC.

The chain employs TRBV12-3 or TRBV12-4 and TRBJ1-2; D possibly corresponds to TRBD1 (5 bases). With 6 bases removed from V and 7 bases from J, the gap between germline ends came to 15 bases. The CDR3 runs to 13 residues. The CDR3, as DNA: TGTGCCAGCAGCACCGCTCGGGGGACTGGCTACACCTTC. Amino acids: CASSTARGTGYTF.

The chain uses TRBV25-1 and TRBJ2-7, with a weak D call TRBD2 (6 bases). The V end was cut by 3 bases, the J end by 5 bases, with 11 bases between. Germline V gene data show CDR1 as MGHDK and CDR2 as SYGVNS. This CDR3 region has 13 residues. CDR3 sequence: CASSDKGTDEQYF. Here the CDR3 DNA reads TGTGCCAGCAGTGATAAAGGGACTGACGAGCAGTACTTC.

V and J are TRBV18 and TRBJ2-7; 9 bases are a match to TRBD1. Trimming removed 4 bases from V and 5 bases from J; junction bases left unmatched: 6. This CDR3 spans 14 amino acids. The V gene's germline CDR1 is KGHSH and CDR2 LQKENI. This CDR3 reads CASSLPGQGNEQYF. CDR3 sequence (DNA): TGTGCCAGCTCACTACCGGGACAGGGCAACGAGCAGTACTTC.

The V and J genes are TRBV9 and TRBJ1-2; D is ambiguous. Trimming cost V 2 bases and J 4 bases, with 6 bases left between them. Germline V gives CDR1 SGDLS, CDR2 YYNGEE. This CDR3 has 12 amino acids. The CDR3 DNA reads as TGTGCCAGCAGCGTCCCGGGCTATGGCTACACCTTC. Amino acids: CASSVPGYGYTF.

V is TRBV7-9 and J is TRBJ2-1; D possibly corresponds to TRBD1 (6 bases). Germline V gene data show CDR1 as SEHNR and CDR2 as FQNEAQ (reference sequence). This CDR3 is 14 amino acids long. Trimming took 5 bases from V and 4 from J, leaving 12 bases between them. The CDR3 bases are TGTGCCAGCAGCACTACGACAGGTTACAATGAGCAGTTCTTC. This encodes CASSTTTGYNEQFF.

This clone appeared a single time. This chain links TRBV18 with TRBJ1-4; D is unresolved. V was clipped by 6 bases and J by 0 bases, with 11 bases between them. Germline CDR1 KGHSH, CDR2 LQKENI. The CDR3 covers 15 residues. The CDR3 loop reads CASSRGAATNEKLFF. The CDR3, as DNA: TGTGCCAGCTCCCGGGGTGCAGCAACTAATGAAAAACTGTTTTTT. The whole variable domain, filled in from reference TRBV18 and TRBJ1-4, reads NAGVMQNPRHLVRRRGQEARLRCSPMKGHSHVYWYRQLPEEGLKFMVYLQKENIIDESGMPKERFSAEFPKEGPSILRIQQVVRGDSAAYFCASSRGAATNEKLFFGSGTQLSVL.

The rearrangement joins TRBV11-2 to TRBJ1-1, with no clear D. CDR1 and CDR2 (germline): SGHAT, FQNNGV. V was clipped by 0 bases and J by 1 base, with 12 bases between them. The CDR3 extends over 16 amino acids. DNA of the CDR3: TGTGCCAGCAGCTTAGATGAGGGCTTACGGAACACTGAAGCTTTCTTT. The encoded protein is CASSLDEGLRNTEAFF.

The genes are TRBV6-2 or TRBV6-3 and TRBJ2-2, with 9 bases matching TRBD1. V trimming: 6 bases; J trimming: 4 bases; junction bases outside the gene matches: 6. The CDR3 loop spans 15 amino acids. CDR1 is MNHEY and CDR2 is SVGEGT in the germline V gene. The CDR3 bases are TGTGCCAGCAGCGCGGACAGGGGAGCCACCGGGGAGCTGTTTTTT. Residues: CASSADRGATGELFF.

The chain couples TRBV10-1 to TRBJ2-1; TRBD1 is a possible D gene (6 bases). CDR1 and CDR2 from the germline V gene are WNHNN and SYGVQD (reference sequence). Deletions cut 5 bases from V and 9 bases from J, with 11 bases between. The CDR3 runs to 12 residues. The CDR3 reads CASSSGVGEQFF. CDR3 nucleotides: TGCGCCAGCAGTTCAGGGGTAGGTGAGCAGTTCTTC.

The chain joins TRBV12-5 to TRBJ2-5, with D tentatively TRBD2 (6 bases). V gave up 3 bases and J gave up 7 bases, with 15 bases separating them. Germline CDR1 and CDR2: LGHNT and FRNRAP. The CDR3 extends over 14 amino acids. CDR3 sequence (DNA): TGTGCTAGTGGTTTAGGACTCGGGAGTGGGACCCAGTACTTC. Translating it yields CASGLGLGSGTQYF.

The rearrangement links TRBV7-9 to TRBJ2-5; TRBD1 matches 11 bases. Germline trimming cut 5 bases from V and 3 bases from J; bases unmatched to any gene: 5. The CDR3 loop spans 15 amino acids. In germline, CDR1 is SEHNR, CDR2 FQNEAQ (reference sequence). CDR3 nucleotides: TGTGCCAGCAGCCCGGGGACAGGGGGGGAAGAGACCCAGTACTTC. It is translated as CASSPGTGGEETQYF.

V is TRBV6-1 and J is TRBJ2-7; D possibly corresponds to TRBD2 (5 bases). The CDR3 is 13 amino acids. From germline, CDR1 is MNHNS and CDR2 SASEGT. With 3 bases removed from V and 4 bases from J, the gap between germline ends came to 10 bases. The CDR3, as DNA: TGTGCCAGCAGTGAGGACTGGCGTTACGAGCAGTACTTC. Protein product: CASSEDWRYEQYF.

This chain joins TRBV20-1 and TRBJ2-3; TRBD2 aligns across 7 bases. The length of the CDR3 is 14 residues. V lost 3 bases to trimming and J lost 1 base; unmatched junction nucleotides: 4. Germline V CDR1 and CDR2: DFQATT, SNEGSKA (reference sequence). DNA for the CDR3: TGCAGTGCTAGTCAAGCGGGACGCACAGATACGCAGTATTTT. It yields the protein CSASQAGRTDTQYF.

The chain recombines TRBV5-1 with TRBJ2-1; 7 nucleotides align to TRBD2. Germline CDR1 SGHRS, CDR2 YFSETQ. V lost 0 bases, J lost 1 base, and 13 bases stayed unmatched. The CDR3 loop spans 19 amino acids. Here the CDR3 DNA reads TGCGCCAGCAGCTTGGCCCATAGCGGGCGAGGGTATTCCTACAATGAGCAGTTCTTC. Translated: CASSLAHSGRGYSYNEQFF. The variable domain in full, completed from reference TRBV5-1 and TRBJ2-1, reads KAGVTQTPRYLIKTRGQQVTLSCSPISGHRSVSWYQQTPGQGLQFLFEYFSETQRNKGNFPGRFSGRQFSNSRSEMNVSTLELGDSALYLCASSLAHSGRGYSYNEQFFGPGTRLTVL.

The CDR3 bases are TGTGCCAGCACTGGAATAGCGGGAGGGTACGAGCAGTACTTC. The encoded protein is CASTGIAGGYEQYF. J is TRBJ2-7 and V is TRBV2; 11 nucleotides agree with TRBD2. After removal of 7 bases from V and 4 bases from J, the junction contained 6 bases not matched to a gene. Germline CDR1 SNHLY, CDR2 FYNNEI. The CDR3 is 14 residues long. The variable domain in full, completed from reference TRBV2 and TRBJ2-7, reads EPEVTQTPSHQVTQMGQEVILRCVPISNHLYFYWYRQILGQKVEFLVSFYNNEISEKSEIFDDQFSVERPDGSNFTLKIRSTKLEDSAMYFCASTGIAGGYEQYFGPGTRLTVT.

This chain joins TRBV14 and TRBJ2-1; D is possibly TRBD2 (6 bases). CDR1 is SGHDN and CDR2 is FVKESK in the germline V gene. The CDR3 runs to 11 residues. The V and J ends lost 5 bases and 9 bases respectively, with 8 bases between them. CDR3 protein: CASSAGSEQFF. CDR3 sequence (DNA): TGTGCCAGCAGCGCGGGATCTGAGCAGTTCTTC. The complete variable domain, with remaining parts taken from reference TRBV14 and TRBJ2-1, reads EAGVTQFPSHSVIEKGQTVTLRCDPISGHDNLYWYRRVMGKEIKFLLHFVKESKQDESGMPNNRFLAERTGGTYSTLKVQPAELEDSGVYFCASSAGSEQFFGPGTRLTVL.